This TCR beta chain comes out of a study of CD8+ T cells in alopecia areata. Study-level findings and limits: Scalp repertoires also include resident alphabeta T cells from normal skin. Sharing of TCR sequences between patients (possibly for HLA-related reasons) was less clear than in mice. Especially in alopecia totalis/universalis, lesional scalp showed greater clonality than normal scalp did.

The germline gives CDR1 SGHRS, CDR2 YFSETQ. The CDR3 spans 13 residues. Between the trimmed V and J ends, which lost 0 bases and 3 bases, there was a span of 5 bases. Separation by sorting yielded CD4+ and CD8+ T cells from PBMCs. About this clone itself: What it binds is not known.

Reverse transcription of extracted RNA yielded cDNA, which provided the sequencing template. Some clones are missing from TCRdb's copy, which holds only in-frame ones; the method was immunoSEQ multiplex PCR. The repertoire holds 98,000 or so clones, with approximately 59% as singletons. The V gene is TRBV5-1, the J gene TRBJ2-3; D is uncertain. The TCR originated in a human donor in good health. Sequenced sample: CD8+ T cells sorted from blood. This CDR3 reads CASSLGNTDTQYF. The CDR3 region has the DNA TGCGCCAGCAGCTTGGGGAATACAGATACGCAGTATTTT.